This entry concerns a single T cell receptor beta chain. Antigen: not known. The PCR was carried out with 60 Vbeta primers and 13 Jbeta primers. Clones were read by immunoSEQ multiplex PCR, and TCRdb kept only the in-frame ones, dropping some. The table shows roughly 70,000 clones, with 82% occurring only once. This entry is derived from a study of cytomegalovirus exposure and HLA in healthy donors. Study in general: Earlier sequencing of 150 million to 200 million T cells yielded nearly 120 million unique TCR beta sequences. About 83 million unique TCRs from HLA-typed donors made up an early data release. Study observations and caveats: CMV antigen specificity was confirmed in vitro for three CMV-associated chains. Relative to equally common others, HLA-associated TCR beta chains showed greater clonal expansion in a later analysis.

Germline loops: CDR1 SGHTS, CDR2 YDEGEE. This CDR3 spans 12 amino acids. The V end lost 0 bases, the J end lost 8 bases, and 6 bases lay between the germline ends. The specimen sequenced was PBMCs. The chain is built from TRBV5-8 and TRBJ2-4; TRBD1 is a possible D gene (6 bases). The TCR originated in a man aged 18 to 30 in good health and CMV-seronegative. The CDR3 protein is CASSLDRDIQYF. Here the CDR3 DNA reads TGTGCCAGCAGCTTGGACAGGGACATTCAGTACTTC.